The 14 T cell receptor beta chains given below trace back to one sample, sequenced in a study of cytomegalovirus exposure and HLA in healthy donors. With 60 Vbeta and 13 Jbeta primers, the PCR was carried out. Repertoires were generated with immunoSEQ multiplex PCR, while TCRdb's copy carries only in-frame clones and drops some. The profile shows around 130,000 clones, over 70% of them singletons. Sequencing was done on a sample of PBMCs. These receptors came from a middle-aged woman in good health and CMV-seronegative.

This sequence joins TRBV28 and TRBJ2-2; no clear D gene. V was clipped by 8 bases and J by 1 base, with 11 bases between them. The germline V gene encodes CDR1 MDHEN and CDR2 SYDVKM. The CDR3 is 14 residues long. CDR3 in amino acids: CASLQRQNTGELFF. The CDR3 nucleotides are TGTGCCAGCCTCCAGAGGCAGAACACCGGGGAGCTGTTTTTT.

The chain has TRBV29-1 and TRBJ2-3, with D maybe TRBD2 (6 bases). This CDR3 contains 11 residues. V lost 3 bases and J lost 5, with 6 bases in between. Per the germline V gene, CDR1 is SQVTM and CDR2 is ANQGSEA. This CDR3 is CSVEGGDTQYF. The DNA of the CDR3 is TGCAGCGTTGAGGGGGGAGATACGCAGTATTTT.

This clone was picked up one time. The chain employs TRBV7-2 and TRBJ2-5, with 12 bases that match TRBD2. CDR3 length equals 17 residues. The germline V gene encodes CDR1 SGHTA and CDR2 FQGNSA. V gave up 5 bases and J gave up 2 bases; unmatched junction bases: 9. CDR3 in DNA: TGTGCCAGCAGCCAAGGGACTAGCGGGTCCGGGCAAGAGACCCAGTACTTC. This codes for CASSQGTSGSGQETQYF.

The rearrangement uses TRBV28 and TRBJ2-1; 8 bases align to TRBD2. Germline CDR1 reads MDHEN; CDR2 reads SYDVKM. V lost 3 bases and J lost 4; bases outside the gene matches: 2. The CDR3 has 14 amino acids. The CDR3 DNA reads TGTGCCAGCAGTTTCGGGAGGGTTTACAATGAGCAGTTCTTC. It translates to CASSFGRVYNEQFF.

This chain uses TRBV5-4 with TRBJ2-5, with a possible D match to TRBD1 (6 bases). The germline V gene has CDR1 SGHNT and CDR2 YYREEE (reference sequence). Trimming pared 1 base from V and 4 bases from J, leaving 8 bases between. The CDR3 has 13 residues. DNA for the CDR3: TGTGCCAGCAGCTTGCAGGGGAGAGAGACCCAGTACTTC. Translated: CASSLQGRETQYF.

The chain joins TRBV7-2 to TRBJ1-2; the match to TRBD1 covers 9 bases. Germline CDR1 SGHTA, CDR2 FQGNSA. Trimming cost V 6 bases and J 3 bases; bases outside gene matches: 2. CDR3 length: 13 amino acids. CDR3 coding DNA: TGTGCCAGCAGAACAGGGGGCGACTATGGCTACACCTTC. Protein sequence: CASRTGGDYGYTF.

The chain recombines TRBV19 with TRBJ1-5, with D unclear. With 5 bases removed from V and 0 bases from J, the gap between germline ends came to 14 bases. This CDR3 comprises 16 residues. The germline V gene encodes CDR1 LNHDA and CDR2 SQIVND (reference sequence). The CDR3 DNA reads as TGTGCCAGTAGTCCCCGGGGAGACTATAGCAATCAGCCCCAGCATTTT. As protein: CASSPRGDYSNQPQHF. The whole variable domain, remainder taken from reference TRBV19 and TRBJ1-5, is DGGITQSPKYLFRKEGQNVTLSCEQNLNHDAMYWYRQDPGQGLRLIYYSQIVNDFQKGDIAEGYSVSREKKESFPLTVTSAQKNPTAFYLCASSPRGDYSNQPQHFGDGTRLSIL.

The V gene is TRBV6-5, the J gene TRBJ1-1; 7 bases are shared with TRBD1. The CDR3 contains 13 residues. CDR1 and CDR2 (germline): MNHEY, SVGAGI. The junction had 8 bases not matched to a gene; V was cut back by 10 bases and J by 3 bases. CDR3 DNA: TGTGCCACTTCGGACAGGCTCGACACTGAAGCTTTCTTT. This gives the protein CATSDRLDTEAFF.

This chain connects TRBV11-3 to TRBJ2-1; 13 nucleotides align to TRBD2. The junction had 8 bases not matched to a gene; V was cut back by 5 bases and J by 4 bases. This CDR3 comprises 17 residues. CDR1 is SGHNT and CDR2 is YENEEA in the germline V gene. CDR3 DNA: TGTGCCAGCAGCAGAGGGACTAGCGGGACCTATTACAATGAGCAGTTCTTC. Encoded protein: CASSRGTSGTYYNEQFF. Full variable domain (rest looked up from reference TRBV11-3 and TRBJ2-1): EAGVVQSPRYKIIEKKQPVAFWCNPISGHNTLYWYLQNLGQGPELLIRYENEEAVDDSQLPKDRFSAERLKGVDSTLKIQPAELGDSAVYLCASSRGTSGTYYNEQFFGPGTRLTVL.

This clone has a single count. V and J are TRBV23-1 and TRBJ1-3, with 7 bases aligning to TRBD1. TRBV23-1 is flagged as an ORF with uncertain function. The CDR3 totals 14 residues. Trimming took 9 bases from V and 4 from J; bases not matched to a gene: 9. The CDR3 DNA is TGCGCCAGTACTACAGGGGAATACGGAAACACCATATATTTT. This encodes CASTTGEYGNTIYF.

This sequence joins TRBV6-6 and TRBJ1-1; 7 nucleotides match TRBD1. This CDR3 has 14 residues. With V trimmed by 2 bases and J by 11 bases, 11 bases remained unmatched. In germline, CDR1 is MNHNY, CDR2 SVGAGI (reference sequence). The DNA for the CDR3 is TGTGCCAGCAGTTACCCCCTCGACGGACAGGAGGCTTTCTTT. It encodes CASSYPLDGQEAFF.

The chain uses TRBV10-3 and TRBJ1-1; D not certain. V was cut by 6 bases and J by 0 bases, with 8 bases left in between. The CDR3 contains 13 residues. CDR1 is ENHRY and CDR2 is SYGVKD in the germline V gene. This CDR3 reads CAISLDLNTEAFF. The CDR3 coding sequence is TGTGCCATCAGCCTTGACTTGAACACTGAAGCTTTCTTT.

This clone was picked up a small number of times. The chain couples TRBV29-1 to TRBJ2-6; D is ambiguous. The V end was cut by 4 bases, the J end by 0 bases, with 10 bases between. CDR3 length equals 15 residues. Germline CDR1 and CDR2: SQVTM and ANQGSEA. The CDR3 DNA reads TGCAGCGTTGGGAACAGTTTCTCTGGGGCCAACGTCCTGACTTTC. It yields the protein CSVGNSFSGANVLTF.

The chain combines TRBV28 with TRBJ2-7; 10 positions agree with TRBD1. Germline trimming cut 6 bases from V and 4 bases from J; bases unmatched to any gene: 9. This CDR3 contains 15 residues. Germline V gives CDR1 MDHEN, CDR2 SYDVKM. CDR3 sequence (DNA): TGTGCCAGCAGCCCCGGGACAGGGGCCTCATACGAGCAGTACTTC. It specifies CASSPGTGASYEQYF. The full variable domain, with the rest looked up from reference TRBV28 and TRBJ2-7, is DVKVTQSSRYLVKRTGEKVFLECVQDMDHENMFWYRQDPGLGLRLIYFSYDVKMKEKGDIPEGYSVSREKKERFSLILESASTNQTSMYLCASSPGTGASYEQYFGPGTRLTVT.